The 13 T cell receptor beta chains presented below share a single source sample, sequenced in a study of blood T cell repertoires in COVID-19. The method was immunoSEQ multiplex PCR; TCRdb's version includes in-frame clones alone and lacks a portion of them. The sample includes about 210,000 clones, around 88% of them seen just once. The specimen sequenced was PBMCs or T cells enriched from blood (not recorded which). Receptors originate from a woman in her forties with acute COVID-19.

This clone has just one count. This chain connects TRBV5-4 to TRBJ2-7; TRBD1 agrees at 8 bases. Trimming cost V 2 bases and J 9 bases; bases outside gene matches: 7. Germline CDR1 and CDR2: SGHNT and YYREEE (reference sequence). The CDR3 contains 13 residues. Here the CDR3 reads CASSFGQGGWQYF. CDR3 nucleotides: TGTGCCAGCAGCTTCGGACAGGGAGGTTGGCAGTACTTC.

This clone was detected only a few times. The genes are TRBV7-2 and TRBJ1-5; 8 bases align to TRBD1. Trimming took 1 base from V and 3 from J; bases not matched to a gene: 8. The CDR3 spans 17 residues. Looked up from germline, CDR1 is SGHTA and CDR2 is FQGNSA. CDR3 sequence: CASSLDPGGRHNQPQHF. The CDR3 DNA follows: TGTGCCAGCAGCTTAGATCCAGGGGGCAGGCACAATCAGCCCCAGCATTTT.

This chain links TRBV7-2 with TRBJ2-3; the D gene is possibly TRBD2 (6 bases). The ends were cut back, 5 bases at V and 13 bases at J, with 16 bases in the middle. Germline CDR1 SGHTA, CDR2 FQGNSA. The CDR3 has 12 residues. CDR3 sequence reads: CASSGGTSREYF. The CDR3 coding sequence is TGTGCCAGCAGCGGCGGGACCTCGAGGGAGTATTTT.

CDR3 nucleotides: TGTGCCAGCAGAACACGGGGGACAGTGAATTCACCCCTCCACTTT. Its translation is CASRTRGTVNSPLHF. The chain links TRBV6-5 to TRBJ1-6; 7 bases map to TRBD1. V shed 6 bases and J 7 bases; nucleotides not matched to a gene: 9. The CDR3 loop spans 15 amino acids. Germline CDR1 and CDR2: MNHEY and SVGAGI.

This clone was picked up many times. The chain carries TRBV7-9 and TRBJ2-5; 7 nucleotides line up with TRBD1. V trimming: 8 bases; J trimming: 4 bases; junction bases outside the gene matches: 4. CDR1 is SEHNR and CDR2 is FQNEAQ in the germline V gene (reference sequence). The CDR3 is 12 amino acids. CDR3: CASGQAGETQYF. CDR3 DNA: TGTGCCAGCGGACAGGCGGGAGAGACCCAGTACTTC.

Here the CDR3 reads CDLKTGTLIKEKLFF. The CDR3, as DNA: TGCGACTTAAAGACAGGGACCCTCATCAAGGAAAAACTGTTTTTT. V gene TRBV23-1 combines with J gene TRBJ1-4, with 7 bases aligning to TRBD1. TRBV23-1 is an ORF, and what it does is uncertain. The CDR3 is 15 residues long.

The CDR3 coding sequence is TGTGCCAGCAGCGTACAGGACAGGGCGACTGAAGCTTTCTTT. Translation gives CASSVQDRATEAFF. V is TRBV9 and J is TRBJ1-1; 8 nucleotides agree with TRBD1. CDR1 is SGDLS and CDR2 is YYNGEE in the germline V gene. CDR3 length: 14 amino acids. The J segment lost 5 bases and the V segment lost 1 base, leaving 4 bases of the junction unmatched.

This clone was seen a few times. The chain uses TRBV7-2 and TRBJ1-5; 8 bases match TRBD1. The CDR3 has 16 amino acids. Germline V lookup: CDR1 SGHTA, CDR2 FQGNSA. Unmatched junction bases numbered 9, after V lost 1 base and J lost 7 bases. CDR3 bases: TGTGCCAGCAGCTTAGGAGGGGACAGGCGAGTCCAGCCCCAGCATTTT. Amino acids: CASSLGGDRRVQPQHF.

This chain uses TRBV4-3 with TRBJ2-1; possible D gene TRBD2, 5 bases. Germline V lookup: CDR1 LGHNA, CDR2 YSLEER. V gave up 1 base and J gave up 1 base, with 11 bases separating them. The CDR3 consists of 16 residues. As DNA, the CDR3 is TGCGCCAGCAGCCAAGGCCTAGCTGAGTCCTACAATGAGCAGTTCTTC. This encodes CASSQGLAESYNEQFF.

V usage is TRBV7-9 and J usage is TRBJ1-6; TRBD1 agrees at 9 bases. Trimming cost V 5 bases and J 6 bases; bases outside gene matches: 17. In germline, CDR1 is SEHNR, CDR2 FQNEAQ (reference sequence). The CDR3 sequence is 19 residues long. The CDR3, as DNA: TGTGCCAGCAGCCCTCGGCGGGTCGGGGACAGGGTTGGTAATTCACCCCTCCACTTT. Protein product: CASSPRRVGDRVGNSPLHF.

V and J are TRBV30 and TRBJ1-2; a possible D gene is TRBD1 (5 bases). Germline lookup yields CDR1 GTSNPN and CDR2 SVGIG (reference sequence). The CDR3 consists of 12 residues. V dropped 1 base and J dropped 3 bases, with 6 bases sitting between them. The CDR3 protein is CAWSEQDYGYTF. The CDR3 coding sequence is TGTGCCTGGAGTGAACAGGACTATGGCTACACCTTC. The full variable domain, with the rest looked up from reference TRBV30 and TRBJ1-2, is SQTIHQWPATLVQPVGSPLSLECTVEGTSNPNLYWYRQAAGRGLQLLFYSVGIGQISSEVPQNLSASRPQDRQFILSSKKLLLSDSGFYLCAWSEQDYGYTFGSGTRLTVV.

J is TRBJ1-5 and V is TRBV25-1, with 11 bases identical to TRBD1. CDR3 length equals 14 residues. The ends lost 6 bases at V and 6 bases at J; junction bases unmatched: 4. CDR1 MGHDK and CDR2 SYGVNS come from the germline V gene. The CDR3 sequence is CASSGQGASQPQHF. CDR3 DNA sequence: TGTGCCAGCAGCGGACAGGGGGCTAGTCAGCCCCAGCATTTT.

A single count supports this clone. The chain uses TRBV6-5 and TRBJ1-2; weak D call: TRBD1 (5 bases). Trimming removed 5 bases from V and 5 bases from J, with 15 bases in between. Germline V gene data show CDR1 as MNHEY and CDR2 as SVGAGI. CDR3 length: 14 residues. In DNA form, the CDR3 reads TGTGCCAGCAGTCCTTCCGGGGGAGGATATGGCTACACCTTC. Translation gives CASSPSGGGYGYTF.